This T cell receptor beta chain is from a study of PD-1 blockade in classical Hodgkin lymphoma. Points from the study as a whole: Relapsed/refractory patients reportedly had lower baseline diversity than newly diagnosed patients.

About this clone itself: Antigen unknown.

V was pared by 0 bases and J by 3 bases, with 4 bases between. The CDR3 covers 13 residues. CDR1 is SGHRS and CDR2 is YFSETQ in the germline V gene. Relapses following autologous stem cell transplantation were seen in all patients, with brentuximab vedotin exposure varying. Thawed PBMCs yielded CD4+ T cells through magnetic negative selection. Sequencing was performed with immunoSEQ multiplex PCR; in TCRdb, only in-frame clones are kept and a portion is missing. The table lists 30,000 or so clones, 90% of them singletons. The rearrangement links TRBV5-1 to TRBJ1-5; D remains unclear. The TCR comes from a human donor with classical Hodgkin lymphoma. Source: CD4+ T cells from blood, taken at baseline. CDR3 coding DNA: TGCGCCAGCAGCTTGGAGCCCAATCAGCCCCAGCATTTT. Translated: CASSLEPNQPQHF.